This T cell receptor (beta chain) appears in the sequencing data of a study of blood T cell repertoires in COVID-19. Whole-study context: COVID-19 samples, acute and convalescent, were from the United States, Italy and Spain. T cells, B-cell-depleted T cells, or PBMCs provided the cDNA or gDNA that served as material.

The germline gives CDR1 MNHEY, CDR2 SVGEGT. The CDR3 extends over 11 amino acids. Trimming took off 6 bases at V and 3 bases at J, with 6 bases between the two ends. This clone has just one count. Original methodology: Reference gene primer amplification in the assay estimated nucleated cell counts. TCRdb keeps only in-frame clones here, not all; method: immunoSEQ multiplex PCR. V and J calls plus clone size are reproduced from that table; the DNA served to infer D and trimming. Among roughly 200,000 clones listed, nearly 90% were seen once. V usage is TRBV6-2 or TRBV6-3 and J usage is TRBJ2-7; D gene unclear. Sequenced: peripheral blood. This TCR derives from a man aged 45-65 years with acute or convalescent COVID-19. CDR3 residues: CASSNLYEQYF. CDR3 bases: TGTGCCAGCAGCAATCTCTACGAGCAGTACTTC.